This TCR beta chain was sequenced during a study of PD-L1 blockade in urothelial cancer. Looking at the study overall: Patients, treated from about 2014 onward, received atezolizumab 1,200 mg intravenously every 3 weeks.

A note on this clone: Its specificity is unknown.

Documented time point: pretreatment peripheral blood. Generated by immunoSEQ multiplex PCR, the TCRdb table keeps only in-frame clones and is missing some. The repertoire consists of 130,000 or so clones, with approximately 84% occurring once and the leading ten covering 2.5% to 4%. General study points: Stronger expansion of tumor-associated clones in blood at 3 weeks distinguished durable-benefit patients.

The sequence came from a middle-aged man with urothelial cancer. The sequences come from PBMCs, collected around atezolizumab (anti-PD-L1) treatment.

The CDR3, as DNA: TGTGCCAGCAGTTCCACCGGGACAGATCTATATGGCTACACCTTC. Its translation is CASSSTGTDLYGYTF. The gene calls are TRBV27 and TRBJ1-2; 7 positions match TRBD1. CDR1 MNHEY and CDR2 SMNVEV come from the germline V gene (reference sequence). J was trimmed by 5 bases and V by 4 bases; bases with no gene match: 10. The CDR3 runs 15 residues.